The rows below give T cell receptor beta chains drawn from one sample of a study of T cells in Graves' hyperthyroidism and ophthalmopathy. TCRdb redid the calling of the multiplex PCR reads with MiXCR, one entry per CDR3 protein. This repertoire shows hundreds of thousands of distinct CDR3 sequences, around 15% found once; its top ten account for around 30%. Material for sequencing was blood. The receptor set was obtained from a man over 45 with Graves' ophthalmopathy. Both conserved end residues are part of each CDR3. The D gene is left open where the match is weak. Rows may omit the clone size; those that give it use once, few, many or a size class.

j_gene,d_gene,v_gene,abundance,CDR3aa,CDR3nt
TRBJ2-2,TRBD1,TRBV9,few,CASSPRTGGKSNTGELFF,TGTGCCAGCAGCCCCCGGACAGGGGGAAAATCGAACACCGGGGAGCTGTTTTTT
TRBJ2-7,NA,TRBV19,NA,CASNWDEQYF,TGTGCCAGTAACTGGGACGAGCAGTACTTC
TRBJ2-5,TRBD2,TRBV27,NA,CASSNSGLAGSWETQYF,TGTGCCAGTTCTAACTCGGGGCTAGCGGGATCGTGGGAGACCCAGTACTTC
TRBJ2-5,NA,TRBV3-1,many,CASSQHLQETQYF,TGTGCCAGCAGCCAACACTTGCAAGAGACCCAGTACTTC
TRBJ2-1,TRBD2,TRBV13,many,CASSRPASGPNEQFF,TGTGCCAGCAGCAGACCAGCTAGCGGACCCAATGAGCAGTTCTTC
TRBJ2-1,NA,TRBV6-4,few,CASSDSKGPYNEQFF,TGTGCCAGCAGTGACTCGAAAGGGCCCTACAATGAGCAGTTCTTC
TRBJ2-3,TRBD2,TRBV28,many,CASSLIAGGRGDTQYF,TGTGCCAGCAGCCTTATAGCGGGAGGTAGGGGTGATACGCAGTATTTT
TRBJ2-3,TRBD2,TRBV15,NA,CATSDTSGRALGTDTQYF,TGTGCCACCAGCGACACTAGCGGGAGGGCCCTCGGGACAGATACGCAGTATTTT
TRBJ2-7,NA,TRBV9,many,CASSAGHSYEQYF,TGTGCCAGCAGCGCGGGACATAGCTACGAGCAGTACTTC
TRBJ2-7,TRBD2,TRBV5-1,few,CASSLASGRAGFFYEQYF,TGCGCCAGCAGCTTGGCTAGCGGGAGGGCCGGATTCTTCTACGAGCAGTACTTC
TRBJ2-7,TRBD2,TRBV9,NA,CASSVSGRGYEQYF,TGTGCCAGCAGCGTCAGCGGGAGAGGATACGAGCAGTACTTC
TRBJ1-5,TRBD1,TRBV3-1,NA,CASSQSRTGDNQPQHF,TGTGCCAGCAGCCAATCTCGTACAGGGGACAATCAGCCCCAGCATTTT
TRBJ2-1,NA,TRBV18,many,CASSLSVIPLHNEQFF,TGTGCCAGCTCGCTTTCGGTAATTCCCCTCCACAATGAGCAGTTCTTC
TRBJ2-5,NA,TRBV2,many,CASNWRAQETQYF,TGTGCCAGCAACTGGAGGGCCCAAGAGACCCAGTACTTC
TRBJ1-2,NA,TRBV6-1,many,CASSRETDGYGYTF,TGTGCCAGCAGTAGAGAAACAGATGGCTATGGCTACACCTTC
TRBJ2-3,NA,TRBV6-5,NA,CASCWTSSTDTQYF,TGTGCCAGCTGTTGGACATCTAGCACAGATACGCAGTATTTT
TRBJ2-1,TRBD1,TRBV12-3/TRBV12-4,many,CASSPPWTGGAASNEQFF,TGTGCCAGCAGCCCACCCTGGACAGGGGGCGCTGCCTCCAATGAGCAGTTCTTC
TRBJ2-7,TRBD1,TRBV6-2/TRBV6-3,few,CASSTGGAYEQYF,TGTGCCAGCTCGACAGGGGGCGCGTACGAGCAGTACTTC
TRBJ1-1,NA,TRBV19,few,CASSITDRENTEAFF,TGTGCCAGTAGTATAACCGACAGAGAGAACACTGAAGCTTTCTTT
TRBJ2-1,TRBD2,TRBV6-2/TRBV6-3,NA,CASKGGSSYNEQFF,TGTGCCAGCAAGGGCGGGAGCTCCTACAATGAGCAGTTCTTC
TRBJ1-2,NA,TRBV28,few,CASSPSKGTTNYGYTF,TGTGCCAGCAGTCCCTCTAAGGGCACCACTAACTATGGCTACACCTTC
TRBJ2-5,TRBD2,TRBV11-2,many,CASSRTSGRAETQYF,TGTGCCAGCAGCCGGACTAGCGGGAGGGCAGAGACCCAGTACTTC
TRBJ2-2,NA,TRBV3-1,many,CASSTQTRNTGELFF,TGTGCCAGCAGCACACAGACTCGGAACACCGGGGAGCTGTTTTTT
TRBJ2-1,NA,TRBV12-3/TRBV12-4,many,CASGENEQFF,TGTGCCAGCGGAGAGAATGAGCAGTTCTTC
TRBJ2-3,TRBD2,TRBV4-1,NA,CASSQDRDYNTDTQYF,TGCGCCAGCAGCCAAGATCGGGACTACAACACAGATACGCAGTATTTT
TRBJ2-7,TRBD2,TRBV10-3,many,CAIAGVSYEQYF,TGTGCCATAGCGGGAGTCTCCTACGAGCAGTACTTC
TRBJ2-5,TRBD1,TRBV6-1,many,CASNGQGRKVRQETQYF,TGTGCCAGCAACGGACAGGGGAGGAAGGTGCGCCAAGAGACCCAGTACTTC
TRBJ2-1,TRBD2,TRBV6-1,many,CASIRGSSGPSSYNEQFF,TGTGCCAGCATCCGCGGGAGTTCGGGCCCGAGCTCCTACAATGAGCAGTTCTTC
TRBJ2-1,NA,TRBV27,few,CASSISGTPVDEQFF,TGTGCCAGCAGTATTTCCGGGACTCCCGTCGATGAGCAGTTCTTC
TRBJ2-1,NA,TRBV5-1,many,CASSLSRENNEQFF,TGCGCCAGCAGCTTGTCCCGGGAGAACAATGAGCAGTTCTTC
TRBJ2-1,TRBD1,TRBV20-1,NA,CSASTPGQGWNEQFF,TGCAGTGCTAGTACCCCGGGACAGGGGTGGAATGAGCAGTTCTTC
TRBJ1-2,NA,TRBV29-1,NA,CSVGAGSYGYTF,TGCAGCGTTGGGGCAGGCAGCTATGGCTACACCTTC
TRBJ1-1,TRBD1,TRBV20-1,NA,CSARDLQGAVAEAFF,TGCAGTGCTAGAGATCTGCAGGGGGCTGTAGCTGAAGCTTTCTTT
TRBJ2-1,TRBD1,TRBV7-9,NA,CASSGLPGTGGKDGQFF,TGTGCCAGCAGCGGGCTACCCGGGACAGGGGGCAAGGATGGGCAGTTCTTC
TRBJ2-5,NA,TRBV2,many,CASSVKSRETQYF,TGTGCCAGCAGTGTGAAGAGCAGGGAGACCCAGTACTTC
TRBJ2-1,TRBD1,TRBV25-1,many,CASSETGFNEQFF,TGTGCCAGCAGTGAGACAGGGTTCAATGAGCAGTTCTTC
TRBJ2-1,NA,TRBV24-1,NA,CATSDFSEQFF,TGTGCCACCAGTGATTTTTCTGAGCAGTTCTTC
TRBJ2-7,NA,TRBV6-2/TRBV6-3,few,CASMRTYEQYF,TGTGCCAGCATGCGGACCTACGAGCAGTACTTC
TRBJ2-3,NA,TRBV28,NA,CASSLRSWGRGTDTQYF,TGTGCCAGCAGTTTACGGTCTTGGGGGCGTGGGACAGATACGCAGTATTTT
TRBJ2-1,TRBD1,TRBV29-1,NA,CSAWTGGHNEQFF,TGCAGCGCCTGGACAGGGGGTCATAATGAGCAGTTCTTC
TRBJ1-1,TRBD1,TRBV29-1,NA,CSVVWQGGHTEAFF,TGCAGCGTTGTTTGGCAGGGGGGTCACACTGAAGCTTTCTTT